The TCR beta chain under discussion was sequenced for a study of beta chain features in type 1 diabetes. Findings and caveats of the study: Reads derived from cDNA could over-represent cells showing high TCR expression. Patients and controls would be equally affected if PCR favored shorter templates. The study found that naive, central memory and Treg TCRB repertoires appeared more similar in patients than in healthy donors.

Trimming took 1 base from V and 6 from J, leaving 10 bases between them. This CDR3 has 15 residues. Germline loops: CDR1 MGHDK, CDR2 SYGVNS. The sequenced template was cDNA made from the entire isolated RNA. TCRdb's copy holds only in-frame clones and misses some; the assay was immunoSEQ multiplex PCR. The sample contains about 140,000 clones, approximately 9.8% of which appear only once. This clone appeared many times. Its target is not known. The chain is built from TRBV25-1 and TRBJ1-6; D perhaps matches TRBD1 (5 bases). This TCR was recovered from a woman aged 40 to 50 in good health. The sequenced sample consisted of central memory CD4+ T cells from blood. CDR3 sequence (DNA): TGTGCCAGCAGTGAATCCGACAGTCCTAATTCACCCCTCCACTTT. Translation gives CASSESDSPNSPLHF.